A single TCR beta chain is shown here with its context. Germline V CDR1 and CDR2: SGHTA, FQGNSA. The CDR3 runs to 15 residues. Trimming removed 0 bases from V and 7 bases from J; junction bases left unmatched: 5. This entry belongs to a study of cytomegalovirus exposure and HLA in healthy donors. Primers: 60 Vbeta forward and 13 Jbeta reverse. Assay used: immunoSEQ multiplex PCR; TCRdb lists only in-frame clones, some missing. The sample includes 85,000 to 130,000 clones, around 80% of them seen just once. The origin of this receptor is a man aged 35 to 55 in good health and CMV-seronegative. Sequencing was performed on PBMCs. The rearrangement joins TRBV7-2 to TRBJ2-1, with 8 bases lining up with TRBD2. This chain's CDR3 is CASSLASGAKNEQFF. The CDR3 nucleotides are TGTGCCAGCAGCTTAGCTAGCGGGGCGAAGAATGAGCAGTTCTTC.